The 19 T cell receptor beta chains reported below all come from one sample, sequenced in a study of CD8+ T cells in alopecia areata. Sample treatment: oral pan-JAK inhibitor, 5-10 mg twice daily. The sequencing template was cDNA reverse transcribed from extracted RNA. TCRdb keeps only in-frame clones here, not all; method: immunoSEQ multiplex PCR. The sample has some 240,000 clones, roughly 56% seen once; the top ten hold roughly 1.5%. The sample was CD4+ T cells sorted from blood, taken at week 4, from a patient treated with tofacitinib. These receptors were collected from a human donor with alopecia areata.

This clone was observed a few times. This chain connects TRBV6-6 to TRBJ1-6; no definite D call. V lost 5 bases and J lost 5, with 10 bases in between. This CDR3 is built from 14 residues. Per the germline V gene, CDR1 is MNHNY and CDR2 is SVGAGI (reference sequence). In DNA, the CDR3 is TGTGCCAGCAGTCCGGACGGTAATAATTCACCCCTCCACTTT. It yields the protein CASSPDGNNSPLHF.

This clone was recorded once. The chain employs TRBV2 and TRBJ1-2; TRBD1 matches at 7 bases. This CDR3 has 14 residues. Per germline, CDR1 SNHLY and CDR2 FYNNEI. V lost 6 bases, J lost 4 bases, and 8 bases stayed unmatched. The CDR3 reads CASRSARGVYGYTF. In DNA, the CDR3 is TGTGCCAGCAGATCGGCCAGGGGGGTCTATGGCTACACCTTC.

V and J are TRBV7-2 and TRBJ2-2; D gene unclear. Germline lookup yields CDR1 SGHTA and CDR2 FQGNSA. The CDR3 runs to 15 residues. Trimming pared 2 bases from V and 5 bases from J, leaving 12 bases between. CDR3 bases: TGTGCCAGCAGCTTATACAGCCAGGTGACCGGGGAGCTGTTTTTT. Protein product: CASSLYSQVTGELFF.

This clone was observed a handful of times. The V and J genes are TRBV5-1 and TRBJ1-1; 9 bases are a match to TRBD1. This CDR3 has 16 amino acids. The V gene's germline CDR1 is SGHRS and CDR2 YFSETQ. V shed 2 bases, J shed 3 bases, and the junction held 8 bases outside the gene matches. CDR3 in amino acids: CASSFGTGKAYTEAFF. In nucleotides, the CDR3 is TGCGCCAGCAGCTTTGGGACAGGGAAGGCGTACACTGAAGCTTTCTTT.

This chain links TRBV18 with TRBJ2-1; tentative D call: TRBD1 (6 bases). The CDR3 contains 16 residues. Per germline, CDR1 KGHSH and CDR2 LQKENI. Trimming left V 1 base short and J 12 bases short, with 22 bases between. The chain's CDR3 is CASSPLVATGKGRQFF. CDR3 DNA: TGTGCCAGCTCACCACTAGTGGCGACAGGAAAGGGTAGGCAGTTCTTC. Using reference TRBV18 and TRBJ2-1 for the parts outside the CDR3, the full variable domain is NAGVMQNPRHLVRRRGQEARLRCSPMKGHSHVYWYRQLPEEGLKFMVYLQKENIIDESGMPKERFSAEFPKEGPSILRIQQVVRGDSAAYFCASSPLVATGKGRQFFGPGTRLTVL.

CDR3 in DNA: TGCGCCAGCAGCCAAGGAGGCAGGGGGGGTAGCAATCAGCCCCAGCATTTT. Protein: CASSQGGRGGSNQPQHF. The genes are TRBV4-1 and TRBJ1-5; 7 nucleotides align to TRBD1. The CDR3 is made up of 17 amino acids. The ends lost 1 base at V and 0 bases at J; junction bases unmatched: 6. Germline values: CDR1 MGHRA, CDR2 YSYEKL.

The rearrangement joins TRBV7-2 to TRBJ1-6, with D possibly being TRBD1 (6 bases). Trimming took 1 base from V and 9 from J, leaving 7 bases between them. The germline V gene encodes CDR1 SGHTA and CDR2 FQGNSA. The CDR3 has 13 residues. The CDR3 DNA follows: TGTGCCAGCAGCTTAGGACAGGCTTCACCCCTCCACTTT. It codes for CASSLGQASPLHF.

The chain links TRBV5-1 to TRBJ2-7, with D unclear. The CDR3 covers 15 residues. Germline loops: CDR1 SGHRS, CDR2 YFSETQ. Deletions cut 0 bases from V and 6 bases from J, with 16 bases between. In DNA, the CDR3 is TGCGCCAGCAGCTTGGACGCCGGTCCTGGCGGCGAGCAGTACTTC. It encodes CASSLDAGPGGEQYF.

The chain couples TRBV9 to TRBJ1-1; D is unclear. V lost 4 bases and J lost 0, with 7 bases in between. This CDR3 contains 13 residues. The germline CDR1 and CDR2 sequences are SGDLS and YYNGEE. This CDR3 is CASSSLMNTEAFF. DNA of the CDR3: TGTGCCAGCAGCTCCCTCATGAACACTGAAGCTTTCTTT.

This clone has only one observation. The rearrangement joins TRBV9 to TRBJ2-5; TRBD2 might be the D (5 bases). This CDR3 contains 15 residues. Germline V gives CDR1 SGDLS, CDR2 YYNGEE. Trimming removed 0 bases at V and 1 base at J, with 10 bases between. The DNA for the CDR3 is TGTGCCAGCAGCGTAGGGAGGAAGGCCCAAGAGACCCAGTACTTC. Amino acid sequence: CASSVGRKAQETQYF.

V is TRBV4-3 and J is TRBJ2-7; the D gene is possibly TRBD1 (5 bases). With 1 base removed from V and 4 bases from J, the gap between germline ends came to 8 bases. Germline CDR1 LGHNA, CDR2 YSLEER. The CDR3 is made up of 13 amino acids. DNA of the CDR3: TGCGCCAGCAGCCAAGTAGGGGAATACGAGCAGTACTTC. Residues: CASSQVGEYEQYF.

The rearrangement joins TRBV30 to TRBJ1-3; D gene unclear. The germline V and J ends were trimmed by 2 bases and 9 bases, with 14 bases remaining between them. Germline assignment: CDR1 GTSNPN and CDR2 SVGIG (reference sequence). The CDR3 length is 13 residues. CDR3 bases: TGTGCCTGGAGTCTCCATGAGGCAAGCACCATATATTTT. Translated, it gives CAWSLHEASTIYF.

V and J are TRBV9 and TRBJ2-1; D remains ambiguous. The V gene's germline CDR1 is SGDLS and CDR2 YYNGEE. V lost 2 bases, J lost 8 bases, and 11 bases lay in between. This CDR3 contains 13 residues. CDR3 coding DNA: TGTGCCAGCAGCGTGCGGCCGGGCGATGAGCAGTTCTTC. It encodes CASSVRPGDEQFF.

V and J are TRBV9 and TRBJ2-5; a possible D gene is TRBD2 (7 bases). The germline V gene encodes CDR1 SGDLS and CDR2 YYNGEE. The CDR3 loop spans 14 amino acids. V lost 0 bases to trimming and J lost 5 bases, with 11 bases between them. The chain's CDR3 is CASSVVGGPETQYF. Here the CDR3 DNA reads TGTGCCAGCAGCGTAGTGGGGGGGCCGGAGACCCAGTACTTC.

The count of this clone is one. The rearrangement links TRBV5-6 to TRBJ1-2; D ambiguous. The CDR3 runs 13 residues. Germline V gene data show CDR1 as SGHDT and CDR2 as YYEEEE. Trimming stripped 0 bases from V and 8 bases from J, with 11 bases between. CDR3 residues: CASSLDFTGGYTF. In DNA form, the CDR3 reads TGTGCCAGCAGCTTGGATTTTACGGGCGGCTACACCTTC.

The V gene is TRBV5-1, the J gene TRBJ2-3; D is possibly TRBD2 (5 bases). The V and J ends lost 5 bases and 0 bases respectively, with 7 bases between them. The CDR3 covers 13 residues. Looked up from germline, CDR1 is SGHRS and CDR2 is YFSETQ. The CDR3 DNA follows: TGCGCCAGCAGGGACTTTAGCACAGATACGCAGTATTTT. Residues: CASRDFSTDTQYF.

This chain links TRBV7-2 with TRBJ1-1; perhaps TRBD1 as D (6 bases). The CDR3 sequence is 17 residues long. Germline loops: CDR1 SGHTA, CDR2 FQGNSA. Trimming cost V 7 bases and J 0 bases, with 21 bases left between them. CDR3 coding DNA: TGTGCCAGCAACGGGGTTGCCGGCAGGGGCCTGAACACTGAAGCTTTCTTT. This encodes CASNGVAGRGLNTEAFF.

This rearrangement joins TRBV29-1 to TRBJ1-1; D might be TRBD1 (5 bases). The CDR3 has 15 amino acids. Germline CDR1 is SQVTM and CDR2 is ANQGSEA. V shed 1 base and J shed 4 bases, with 16 bases lying between them. The CDR3 nucleotides are TGCAGCGTTGAAGGGGGACGCTGGCTGAGCACTGAAGCTTTCTTT. This codes for CSVEGGRWLSTEAFF. Full variable domain (remainder filled in from reference TRBV29-1 and TRBJ1-1): SAVISQKPSRDICQRGTSLTIQCQVDSQVTMMFWYRQQPGQSLTLIATANQGSEATYESGFVIDKFPISRPNLTFSTLTVSNMSPEDSSIYLCSVEGGRWLSTEAFFGQGTRLTVV.

In the case of this clone: The same CDR3 is also encoded by other DNA sequences in this sample. J is TRBJ2-5 and V is TRBV6-5; TRBD1 is a possible D gene (6 bases). Germline assignment: CDR1 MNHEY and CDR2 SVGAGI. The ends were cut back, 6 bases at V and 5 bases at J, with 13 bases in the middle. The CDR3 has 13 residues. The CDR3 loop reads CASSPRRGETQYF. As DNA, the CDR3 is TGTGCCAGCAGCCCGCGAAGGGGGGAGACCCAGTACTTC.